Included here is one T cell receptor (beta chain) sequence, with context. What it binds is not known. The data stem from a study of T cell responses to AZD1222 COVID-19 vaccine. Overall study results and limits: Females made up more of the donors, who were largely white British, and clonal diversity may have come out too low.

Assay: immunoSEQ multiplex PCR; the TCRdb copy retains only in-frame clones and omits some. The repertoire holds 140,000 to 150,000 clones, with more than 85% as singletons. The V end was cut by 4 bases, the J end by 1 base, with 11 bases between. Germline V gene data show CDR1 as SGDLS and CDR2 as YYNGEE. The CDR3 sequence is 14 residues long. V gene TRBV9 combines with J gene TRBJ2-5; the D is unclear. The source is an adult in good health. The sequences come from peripheral blood, collected on day 0 of AZD1222 vaccination. The CDR3 DNA reads TGTGCCAGCAGCTTAGACTCTGGCCAAGAGACCCAGTACTTC. It yields the protein CASSLDSGQETQYF.